The 4 T cell receptor beta chains below all came from one sample that was sequenced in a study of beta chain features in type 1 diabetes. Study-wide points: Within each of all four CD4+ subsets, Type 1 diabetes patients had TCRB CDR3s that were moderately but significantly shorter.

No cognate antigen is known for these TCRs. The sequenced template was cDNA made from the entire isolated RNA. Produced via immunoSEQ multiplex PCR; TCRdb's table is partial and in-frame only. The sample gives 50,000 or so clones, over 40% of which show up once; roughly 1.5% is in the top ten. Sequenced material: Tregs from blood. The receptor set was obtained from a man aged 25-40 years with type 1 diabetes.

This clone was picked up a small number of times. The V gene is TRBV5-1, the J gene TRBJ2-1, with 8 bases matching TRBD2. Germline CDR1 is SGHRS and CDR2 is YFSETQ. J was trimmed by 9 bases and V by 2 bases; bases with no gene match: 10. CDR3 length: 15 residues. CDR3 nucleotide sequence: TGCGCCAGCAGCTTCGGGAGCGGGAGAGGTGGTGAGCAGTTCTTC. Amino acid sequence: CASSFGSGRGGEQFF.

CDR3 amino acids: CASSWTGQTGELFF. The CDR3 nucleotides read TGCGCCAGCAGCTGGACGGGACAAACCGGGGAGCTGTTTTTT. V and J are TRBV5-1 and TRBJ2-2; a weak D match, TRBD1 (6 bases). From germline, CDR1 is SGHRS and CDR2 YFSETQ. The V and J ends lost 3 bases and 5 bases respectively, with 11 bases between them. This CDR3 is built from 14 residues.

A few counts support this clone. This chain uses TRBV5-4 with TRBJ2-6; D remains unclear. Trimming cost V 0 bases and J 4 bases, with 14 bases left between them. CDR1 is SGHNT, CDR2 YYREEE, per germline (reference sequence). CDR3 length: 17 amino acids. CDR3 region: CASSLGSRGAGANVLTF. CDR3 nucleotide sequence: TGTGCCAGCAGCTTGGGTAGTCGCGGTGCGGGGGCCAACGTCCTGACTTTC.

This clone was seen a handful of times. This chain links TRBV18 with TRBJ1-4; no firm D call. Trimming took 4 bases from V and 1 from J, leaving 4 bases between them. Germline CDR1 is KGHSH and CDR2 is LQKENI. This CDR3 comprises 13 residues. CDR3 protein: CASSRGTNEKLFF. CDR3 coding DNA: TGTGCCAGCTCACGAGGAACTAATGAAAAACTGTTTTTT.